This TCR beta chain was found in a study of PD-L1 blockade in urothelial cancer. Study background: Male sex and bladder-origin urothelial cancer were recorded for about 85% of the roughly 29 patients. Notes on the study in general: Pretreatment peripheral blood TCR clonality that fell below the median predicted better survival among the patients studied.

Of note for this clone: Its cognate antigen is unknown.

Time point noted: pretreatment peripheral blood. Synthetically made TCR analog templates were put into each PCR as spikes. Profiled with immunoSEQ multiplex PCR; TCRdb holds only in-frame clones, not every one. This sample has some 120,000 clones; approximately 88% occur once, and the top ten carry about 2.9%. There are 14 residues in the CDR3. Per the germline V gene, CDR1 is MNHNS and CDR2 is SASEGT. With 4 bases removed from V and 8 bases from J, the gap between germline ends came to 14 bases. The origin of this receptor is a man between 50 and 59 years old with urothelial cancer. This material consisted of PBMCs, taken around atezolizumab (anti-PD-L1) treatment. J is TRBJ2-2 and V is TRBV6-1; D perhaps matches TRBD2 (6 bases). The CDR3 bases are TGTGCCAGCAGTGCGACTAGTATGACGGGGGAGCTGTTTTTT. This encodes CASSATSMTGELFF.